This T cell receptor beta chain comes out of a study of blood T cell repertoires in COVID-19. Overall study context: The United States, Italy and Spain supplied acute and convalescent COVID-19 samples. T cells, B-cell-depleted T cells, or PBMCs supplied cDNA or gDNA.

Study processing details: Cell counts per sample came from amplifying reference gene primers. Clones were sequenced by immunoSEQ multiplex PCR, and TCRdb holds only the in-frame ones, with some missing. V and J calls and clone size are as listed in that table; D and trimming were resolved from the DNA. The data hold over 85,000 clones, with approximately 90% observed a single time. Germline V gene sequence: CDR1 MNHNS, CDR2 SASEGT. V lost 1 base and J lost 7, with 16 bases in between. The CDR3 has 15 residues. The chain couples TRBV6-1 to TRBJ2-5, with D possibly TRBD2 on 7 matching bases. The specimen sequenced was peripheral blood. The receptor was isolated from a woman aged 50 to 60 with acute or convalescent COVID-19. Written as DNA, the CDR3 is TGTGCCAGCAGTGAAGAGTTGGGAGGGGGAATGACCCAGTACTTC. Translating it yields CASSEELGGGMTQYF.